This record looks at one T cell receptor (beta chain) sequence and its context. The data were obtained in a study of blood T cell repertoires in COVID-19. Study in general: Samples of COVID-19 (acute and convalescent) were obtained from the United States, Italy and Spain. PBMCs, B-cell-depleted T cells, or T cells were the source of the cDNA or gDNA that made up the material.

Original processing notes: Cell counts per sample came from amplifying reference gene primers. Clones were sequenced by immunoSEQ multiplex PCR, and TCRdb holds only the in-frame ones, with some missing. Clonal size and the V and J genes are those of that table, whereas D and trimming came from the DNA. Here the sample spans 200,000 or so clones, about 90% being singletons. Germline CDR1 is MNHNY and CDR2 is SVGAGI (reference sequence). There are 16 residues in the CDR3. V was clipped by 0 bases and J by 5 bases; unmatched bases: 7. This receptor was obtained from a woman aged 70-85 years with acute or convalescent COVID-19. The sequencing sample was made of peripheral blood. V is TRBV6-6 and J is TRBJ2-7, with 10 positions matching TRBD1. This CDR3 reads CASSYSAGTGAHEQYF. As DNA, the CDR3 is TGTGCCAGCAGTTACTCTGCCGGGACAGGGGCCCACGAGCAGTACTTC.